These T cell receptor beta chains were read from a single sample in a study of T cells in Graves' hyperthyroidism and ophthalmopathy. MiXCR, run by TCRdb on the multiplex PCR reads, gives a single entry per CDR3 protein. The repertoire includes some 600,000 distinct CDR3 sequences, 35% to 55% of them detected once, and roughly 8.2% sits in the top ten. The sample consisted of peripheral blood or thyroid tissue (not recorded which). The receptors derive from a woman aged 18 to 35 with Graves' hyperthyroidism. The CDR3 runs from the conserved cysteine through the conserved F or W. The D gene is left open where the match is weak. Only part of the rows carry a size: once, few, many, or a class if the clone is expanded.

size	V	J	D	DNA	CDR3
.	TRBV12-3/TRBV12-4	TRBJ1-4	.	TGTGCCAGCAGTTTCGGTAATGAAAAACTGTTTTTT	CASSFGNEKLFF
.	TRBV7-3	TRBJ1-4	TRBD1	TGTGCCAGCCCCGGGACAGATGAAAAACTGTTTTTT	CASPGTDEKLFF
once	TRBV6-6	TRBJ2-5	.	TGTGCCAGCAGTTGGGGACCACAAGAGACCCAGTACTTC	CASSWGPQETQYF
.	TRBV20-1	TRBJ2-2	.	TGCAGTGCTAGACCTAGCTGGAGGAAGAACACCGGGGAGCTGTTTTTT	CSARPSWRKNTGELFF
few	TRBV7-9	TRBJ1-1	.	TGTGCCAGCAGCCAAGATCCAGGGCAGGGGAACACTGAAGCTTTCTTT	CASSQDPGQGNTEAFF
many	TRBV25-1	TRBJ1-2	.	TGTGCCAGCAGTGAACACCACGGGAGTTCGGCGGACTATGGCTACACCTTC	CASSEHHGSSADYGYTF
.	TRBV29-1	TRBJ2-7	TRBD1	TGCAGCGTGTGGACAGGGAACTACGAGCAGTACTTC	CSVWTGNYEQYF
few	TRBV19	TRBJ2-6	.	TGTGCCAGTAGTATAGAACGATCTGGGGCCAACGTCCTGACTTTC	CASSIERSGANVLTF
.	TRBV25-1	TRBJ1-2	TRBD1	TGTGCCAGCAGCACGACAGGGGTCCCTAACTATGGCTACACCTTC	CASSTTGVPNYGYTF
.	TRBV7-6	TRBJ2-7	.	TGTGCCAGCAGCTTAGATGCCCGCTACGAGCAGTACTTC	CASSLDARYEQYF
many	TRBV24-1	TRBJ2-5	TRBD1	TGTGCCACCAGTGACCCGGGACAGTGGGAGACCCAGTACTTC	CATSDPGQWETQYF
few	TRBV9	TRBJ2-2	.	TGTGCCAGCAGCGTAGTCCGTGGGGAGCTGTTTTTT	CASSVVRGELFF
few	TRBV7-3	TRBJ2-2	TRBD2	TGTGCCAGCAGCCGGACTAGCGGGACCACCGGGGAGCTGTTTTTT	CASSRTSGTTGELFF
few	TRBV15	TRBJ2-7	.	TGTGCCACCAGTGAGTCCTCCAGGGCCTACGAGCAGTACTTC	CATSESSRAYEQYF
.	TRBV29-1	TRBJ1-5	TRBD1	TGCAGCACAGGGACAGGGGCTCAGCCCCAGCATTTT	CSTGTGAQPQHF
many	TRBV4-1	TRBJ2-5	.	TGCGCCAGCAGGCCGCTGTTGGGGCCGTACCAAGAGACCCAGTACTTC	CASRPLLGPYQETQYF
few	TRBV29-1	TRBJ1-1	TRBD1	TGCAGCGTTCCCCCAGGGGGCGCGGATCAAAACACTGAAGCTTTCTTT	CSVPPGGADQNTEAFF
.	TRBV2	TRBJ1-4	TRBD1	TGTGCCAGCAGTGAAGCCAGGACAGGGTCCGAAAAACTGTTTTTT	CASSEARTGSEKLFF
.	TRBV20-1	TRBJ2-7	.	TGCAGTGCCAATCCGGATGGGACCGAGCAGTACTTC	CSANPDGTEQYF
few	TRBV2	TRBJ2-7	.	TGTGCCAGCAGTTCGAACTCCTACGAGCAGTACTTC	CASSSNSYEQYF
.	TRBV9	TRBJ2-5	TRBD1	TGTGCCAACAGCGTAGAAGACAGGGGGCAGACCCAGTACTTC	CANSVEDRGQTQYF
.	TRBV19	TRBJ2-7	.	TGTGCCAGCAGCTCCTCGACAGGCGTCTACGAGCAGTACTTC	CASSSSTGVYEQYF
.	TRBV15	TRBJ2-7	.	TGTGCCACCAGCAGAGATCCAGGGGAGCAGCAGTACTTC	CATSRDPGEQQYF
.	TRBV12-3/TRBV12-4	TRBJ1-2	.	TGTGCCAGCAGCTTGGTAGGGGTATGTGGCTACACCTTC	CASSLVGVCGYTF
.	TRBV20-1	TRBJ2-7	.	TGCAGTGCCCACTCTGGAAGTTACGAGCAGTACTTC	CSAHSGSYEQYF
few	TRBV9	TRBJ1-1	.	TGTGCCAGCAGCGTAGGGGGAGGTACGGGGAACACTGAAGCTTTCTTT	CASSVGGGTGNTEAFF